The rows below give T cell receptor beta chains drawn from one sample of a study of T cells in Graves' hyperthyroidism and ophthalmopathy. TCRdb fed the multiplex PCR reads into MiXCR, producing one record per CDR3 protein. The sample lists fewer than 650,000 distinct CDR3 sequences, approximately 14% seen once, with around 7% in the top ten. Sequencing was performed on blood. These receptors originate from a woman younger than 35 with Graves' ophthalmopathy. CDR3s include the opening cysteine and the closing phenylalanine or tryptophan. The D gene is left open where the match is weak. The size entry is marked missing in some rows and otherwise reads once, few, many or a size class.

>TRBV7-9|TRBJ2-6|many|NA
CASSLAYRVSGANVLTF
TGTGCCAGCAGCTTAGCGTACAGGGTGTCTGGGGCCAACGTCCTGACTTTC
>TRBV4-2|TRBJ2-1|few|TRBD2
CASSQDPLAGDYNEQFF
TGTGCCAGCAGCCAAGATCCTCTAGCGGGTGATTACAATGAGCAGTTCTTC
>TRBV7-9|TRBJ2-7|few|TRBD2
CASSSTDGIAGLEQYF
TGTGCCAGCAGCTCGACCGATGGAATAGCGGGGCTCGAGCAGTACTTC
>TRBV20-1|TRBJ1-5|many|TRBD1
CSATTGTSNQPQHF
TGCAGTGCAACGACAGGGACGAGCAATCAGCCCCAGCATTTT
>TRBV3-1|TRBJ2-2|few|TRBD2
CASSQEGTSGELFF
TGTGCCAGCAGCCAAGAGGGGACTAGCGGGGAGCTGTTTTTT
>TRBV7-9|TRBJ2-7|NA|NA
CASSQWDSEYEQYF
TGTGCCAGCAGCCAGTGGGATTCCGAGTACGAGCAGTACTTC
>TRBV29-1|TRBJ1-1|many|NA
CSVEGGTGAFF
TGCAGCGTTGAGGGCGGGACGGGGGCTTTCTTT
>TRBV6-5|TRBJ2-1|NA|TRBD2
CASSYSSSGASPVTYNEQFF
TGTGCCAGCAGTTACTCGTCTAGCGGGGCATCGCCCGTTACCTACAATGAGCAGTTCTTC
>TRBV12-3/TRBV12-4|TRBJ1-2|many|TRBD1
CASSRSGTGAFSYGYTF
TGTGCCAGCAGCCGATCCGGGACAGGGGCCTTTTCCTATGGCTACACCTTC
>TRBV2|TRBJ2-7|NA|TRBD1
CARAWTGGYERYF
TGTGCCAGGGCCTGGACAGGGGGCTACGAGCGGTACTTC
>TRBV4-3|TRBJ1-2|NA|TRBD1
CASSQTGWGRGGRYGYTF
TGCGCCAGCAGCCAAACCGGATGGGGAAGAGGGGGCCGTTATGGCTACACCTTC
>TRBV28|TRBJ2-2|many|NA
CASRLRDRDTGELFF
TGTGCCAGCCGCTTGCGGGATAGAGACACCGGGGAGCTGTTTTTT
>TRBV4-1|TRBJ2-7|few|NA
CASSQENAAYEQYF
TGTGCCAGCAGCCAAGAAAACGCGGCCTACGAGCAGTACTTC